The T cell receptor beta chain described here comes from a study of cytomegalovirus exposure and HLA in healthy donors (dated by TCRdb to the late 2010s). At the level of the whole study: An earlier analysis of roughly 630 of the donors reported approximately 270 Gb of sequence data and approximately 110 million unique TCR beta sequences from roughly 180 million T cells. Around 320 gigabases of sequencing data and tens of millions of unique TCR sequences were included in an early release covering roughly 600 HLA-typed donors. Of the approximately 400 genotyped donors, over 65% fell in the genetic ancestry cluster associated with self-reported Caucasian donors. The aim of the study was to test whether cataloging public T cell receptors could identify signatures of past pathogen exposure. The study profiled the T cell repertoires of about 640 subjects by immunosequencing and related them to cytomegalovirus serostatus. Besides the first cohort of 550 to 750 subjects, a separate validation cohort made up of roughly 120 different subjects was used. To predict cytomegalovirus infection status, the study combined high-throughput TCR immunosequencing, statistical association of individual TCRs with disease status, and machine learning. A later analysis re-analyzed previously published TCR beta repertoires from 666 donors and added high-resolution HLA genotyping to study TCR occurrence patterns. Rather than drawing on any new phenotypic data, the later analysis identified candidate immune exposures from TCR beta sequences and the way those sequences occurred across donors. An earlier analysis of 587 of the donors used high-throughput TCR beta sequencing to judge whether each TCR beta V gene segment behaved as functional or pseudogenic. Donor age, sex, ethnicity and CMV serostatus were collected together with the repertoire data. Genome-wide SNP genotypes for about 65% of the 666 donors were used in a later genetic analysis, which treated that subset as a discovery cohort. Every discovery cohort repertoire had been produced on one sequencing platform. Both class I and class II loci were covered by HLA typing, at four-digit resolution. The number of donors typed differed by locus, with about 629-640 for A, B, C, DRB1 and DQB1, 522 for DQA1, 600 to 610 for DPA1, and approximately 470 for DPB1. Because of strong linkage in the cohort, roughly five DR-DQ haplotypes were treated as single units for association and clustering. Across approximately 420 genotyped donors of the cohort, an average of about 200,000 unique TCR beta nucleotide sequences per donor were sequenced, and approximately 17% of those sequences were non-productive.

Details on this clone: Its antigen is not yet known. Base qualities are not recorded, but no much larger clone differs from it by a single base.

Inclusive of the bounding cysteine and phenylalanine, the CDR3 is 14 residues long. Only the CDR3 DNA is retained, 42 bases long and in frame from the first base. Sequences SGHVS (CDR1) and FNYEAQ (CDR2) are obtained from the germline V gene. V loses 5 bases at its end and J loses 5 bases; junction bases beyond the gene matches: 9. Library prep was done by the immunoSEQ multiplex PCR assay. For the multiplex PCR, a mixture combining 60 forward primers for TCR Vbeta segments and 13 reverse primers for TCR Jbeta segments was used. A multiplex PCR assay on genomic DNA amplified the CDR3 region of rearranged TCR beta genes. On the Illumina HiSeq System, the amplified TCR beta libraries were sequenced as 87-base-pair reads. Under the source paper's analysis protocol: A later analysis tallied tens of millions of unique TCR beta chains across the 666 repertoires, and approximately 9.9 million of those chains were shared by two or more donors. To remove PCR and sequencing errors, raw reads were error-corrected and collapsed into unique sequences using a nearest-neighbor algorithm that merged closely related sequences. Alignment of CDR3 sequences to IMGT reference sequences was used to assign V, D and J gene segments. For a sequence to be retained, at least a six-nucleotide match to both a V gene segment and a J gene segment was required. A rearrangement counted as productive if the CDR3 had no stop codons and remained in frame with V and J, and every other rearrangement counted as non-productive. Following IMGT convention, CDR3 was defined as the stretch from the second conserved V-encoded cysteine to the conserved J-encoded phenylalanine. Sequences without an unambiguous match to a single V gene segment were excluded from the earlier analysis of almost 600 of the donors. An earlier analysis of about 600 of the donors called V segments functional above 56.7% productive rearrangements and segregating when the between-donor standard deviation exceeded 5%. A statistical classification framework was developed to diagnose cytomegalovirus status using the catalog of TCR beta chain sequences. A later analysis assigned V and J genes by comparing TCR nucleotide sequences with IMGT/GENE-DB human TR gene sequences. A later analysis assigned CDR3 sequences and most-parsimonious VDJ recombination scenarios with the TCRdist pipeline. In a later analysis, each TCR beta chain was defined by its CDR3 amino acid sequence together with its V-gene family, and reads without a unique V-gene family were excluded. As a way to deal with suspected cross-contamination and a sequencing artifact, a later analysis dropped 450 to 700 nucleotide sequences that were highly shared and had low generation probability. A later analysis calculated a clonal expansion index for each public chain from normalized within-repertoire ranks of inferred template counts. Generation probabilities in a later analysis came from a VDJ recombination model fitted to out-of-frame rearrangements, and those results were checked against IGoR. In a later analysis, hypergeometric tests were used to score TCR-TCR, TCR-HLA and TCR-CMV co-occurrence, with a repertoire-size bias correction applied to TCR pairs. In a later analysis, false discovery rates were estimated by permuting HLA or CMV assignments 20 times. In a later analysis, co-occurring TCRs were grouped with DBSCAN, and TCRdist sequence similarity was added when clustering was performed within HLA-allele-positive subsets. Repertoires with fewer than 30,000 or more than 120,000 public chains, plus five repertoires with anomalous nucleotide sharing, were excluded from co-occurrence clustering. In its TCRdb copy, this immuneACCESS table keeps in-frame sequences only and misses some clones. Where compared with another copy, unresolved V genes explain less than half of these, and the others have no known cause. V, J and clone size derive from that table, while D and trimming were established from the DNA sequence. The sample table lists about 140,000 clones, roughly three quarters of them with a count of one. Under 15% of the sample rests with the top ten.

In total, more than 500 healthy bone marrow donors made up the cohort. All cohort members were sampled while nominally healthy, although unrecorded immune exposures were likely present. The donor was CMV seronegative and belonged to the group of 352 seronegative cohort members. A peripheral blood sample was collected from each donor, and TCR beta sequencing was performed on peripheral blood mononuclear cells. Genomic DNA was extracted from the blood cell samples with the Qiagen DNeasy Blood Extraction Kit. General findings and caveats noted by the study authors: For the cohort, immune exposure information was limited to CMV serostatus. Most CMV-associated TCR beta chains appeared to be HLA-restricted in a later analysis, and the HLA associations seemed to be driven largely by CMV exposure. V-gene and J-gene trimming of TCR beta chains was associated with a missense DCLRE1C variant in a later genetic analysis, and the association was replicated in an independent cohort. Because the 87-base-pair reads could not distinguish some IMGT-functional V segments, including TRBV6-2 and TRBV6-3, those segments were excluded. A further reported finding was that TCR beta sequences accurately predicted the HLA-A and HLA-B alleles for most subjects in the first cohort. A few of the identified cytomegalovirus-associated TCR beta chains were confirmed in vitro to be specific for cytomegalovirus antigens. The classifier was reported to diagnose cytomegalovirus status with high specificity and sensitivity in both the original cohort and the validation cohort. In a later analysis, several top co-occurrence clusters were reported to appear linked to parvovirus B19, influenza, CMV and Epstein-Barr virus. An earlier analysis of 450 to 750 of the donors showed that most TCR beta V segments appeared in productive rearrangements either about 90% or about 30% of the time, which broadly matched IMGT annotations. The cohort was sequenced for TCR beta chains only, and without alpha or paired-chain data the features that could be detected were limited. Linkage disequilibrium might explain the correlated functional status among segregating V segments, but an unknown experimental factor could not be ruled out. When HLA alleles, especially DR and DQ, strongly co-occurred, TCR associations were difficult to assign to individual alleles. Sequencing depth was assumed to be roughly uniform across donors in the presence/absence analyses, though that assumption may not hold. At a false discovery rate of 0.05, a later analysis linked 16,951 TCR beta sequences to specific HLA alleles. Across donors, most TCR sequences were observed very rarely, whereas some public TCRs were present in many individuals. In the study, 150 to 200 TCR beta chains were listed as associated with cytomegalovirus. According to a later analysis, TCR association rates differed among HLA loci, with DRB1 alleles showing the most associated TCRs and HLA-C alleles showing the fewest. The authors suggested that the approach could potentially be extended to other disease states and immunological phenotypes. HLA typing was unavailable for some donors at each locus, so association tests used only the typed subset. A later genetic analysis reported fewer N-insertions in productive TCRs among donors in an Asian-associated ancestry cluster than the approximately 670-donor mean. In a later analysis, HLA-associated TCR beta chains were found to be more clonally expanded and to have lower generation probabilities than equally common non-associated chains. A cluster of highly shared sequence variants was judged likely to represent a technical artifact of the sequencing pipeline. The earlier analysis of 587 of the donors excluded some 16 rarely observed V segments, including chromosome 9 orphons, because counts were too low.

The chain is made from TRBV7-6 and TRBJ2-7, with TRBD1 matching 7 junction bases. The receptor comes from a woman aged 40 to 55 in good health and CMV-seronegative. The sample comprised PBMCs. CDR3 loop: CASSQKQGTNEQYF. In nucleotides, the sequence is TGTGCCAGCAGCCAAAAACAGGGGACGAACGAGCAGTACTTC.